This T cell receptor beta chain was identified during a study of blood T cell repertoires in COVID-19. Sequencing used immunoSEQ multiplex PCR; TCRdb keeps in-frame clones, though not all of them. The data show roughly 400,000 clones, with roughly 90% seen just once and around 1.5% held by the top ten. The TCR was taken from a woman between 18 and 29 years old who had been exposed to COVID-19. Source material: PBMCs or T cells enriched from blood (not recorded which).

Here the CDR3 DNA reads TGTGCCAGCAGCCAGACAGGGAGAAATGAGGCCGGGGAGCTGTTTTTT. Amino acids: CASSQTGRNEAGELFF. This chain joins TRBV7-9 and TRBJ2-2; 7 bases are shared with TRBD1. The CDR3 contains 16 residues. From germline, CDR1 is SEHNR and CDR2 FQNEAQ (reference sequence). V was pared by 5 bases and J by 6 bases, with 12 bases of the junction left unmatched.